The source of this T cell receptor (beta chain) is a study of cytomegalovirus exposure and HLA in healthy donors. Overall study context: Researchers previously reported finding roughly 120 million unique TCR beta sequences from about 200 million T cells. The study's findings and limits: It emerged from a later analysis that several of the most significant clusters appeared to be linked to common viral pathogens. CMV serostatus alone was available as immune exposure information. Differences between HLA loci emerged in a later analysis of TCR association rates, with DRB1 most and HLA-C fewest.

Vbeta (60) and Jbeta (13) primers were used in the PCR. This table comes from immunoSEQ multiplex PCR, and its TCRdb copy is limited to in-frame clones, with some not included. The sample lists 100,000 to 150,000 clones, around 84% seen once, with more than 1.5% in the top ten. This CDR3 spans 14 amino acids. The ends were cut back, 1 base at V and 5 bases at J, with 11 bases in the middle. In germline, CDR1 is LGHNA, CDR2 YNFKEQ. This clone appeared a single time. What it recognizes is unknown. Source material: PBMCs. The TCR was taken from a man younger than 30 in good health and CMV-seronegative. This chain joins TRBV4-2 and TRBJ2-5, with D possibly being TRBD2 (6 bases). The CDR3 sequence: CASSQVGLAETQYF. In DNA form, the CDR3 reads TGTGCCAGCAGCCAAGTTGGGCTAGCGGAGACCCAGTACTTC.